This T cell receptor (beta chain) was sequenced in a study of blood T cell repertoires in COVID-19. Study details: The samples span acute and convalescent COVID-19 from the United States, Italy and Spain. PBMCs, B-cell-depleted T cells, or T cells provided the cDNA or gDNA that made up the material.

The CDR3 length is 15 residues. Germline-derived CDR1 and CDR2 are MNHEY and SMNVEV (reference sequence). With V trimmed by 5 bases and J by 4 bases, 6 bases remained unmatched. In the authors' workflow: Reference gene primer amplification in the assay estimated nucleated cell counts. The protocol was immunoSEQ multiplex PCR, while the TCRdb copy is restricted to in-frame clones and leaves out a portion. The V and J calls and clone size come from that table; D and trimming were worked out from the DNA. The sample has about 210,000 clones, about 86% seen once. The J gene is TRBJ1-1, the V gene TRBV27, with 11 bases fitting TRBD1. The sample was peripheral blood. The clonotype was recovered from a man between 50 and 59 years old with active or convalescent COVID-19. CDR3 region: CASSRTGGLGTEAFF. CDR3 bases: TGTGCCAGCAGTCGGACAGGGGGCTTAGGCACTGAAGCTTTCTTT.